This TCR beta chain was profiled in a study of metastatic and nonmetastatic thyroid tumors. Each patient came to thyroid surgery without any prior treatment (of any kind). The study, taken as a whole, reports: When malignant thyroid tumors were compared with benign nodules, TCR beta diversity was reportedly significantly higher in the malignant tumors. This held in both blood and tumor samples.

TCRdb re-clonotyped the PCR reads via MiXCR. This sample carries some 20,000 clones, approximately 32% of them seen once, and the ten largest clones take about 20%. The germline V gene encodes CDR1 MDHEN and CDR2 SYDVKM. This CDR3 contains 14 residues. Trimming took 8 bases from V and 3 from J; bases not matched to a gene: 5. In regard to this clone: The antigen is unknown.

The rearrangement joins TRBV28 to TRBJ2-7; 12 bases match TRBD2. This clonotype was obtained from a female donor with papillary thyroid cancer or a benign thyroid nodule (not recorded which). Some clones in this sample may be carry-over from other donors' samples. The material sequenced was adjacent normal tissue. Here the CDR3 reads CASLRTSGVYEQYF. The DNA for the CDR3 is TGTGCCAGCCTTCGGACTAGCGGGGTCTACGAGCAGTACTTC. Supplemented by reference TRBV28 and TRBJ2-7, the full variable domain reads DVKVTQSSRYLVKRTGEKVFLECVQDMDHENMFWYRQDPGLGLRLIYFSYDVKMKEKGDIPEGYSVSREKKERFSLILESASTNQTSMYLCASLRTSGVYEQYFGPGTRLTVT.